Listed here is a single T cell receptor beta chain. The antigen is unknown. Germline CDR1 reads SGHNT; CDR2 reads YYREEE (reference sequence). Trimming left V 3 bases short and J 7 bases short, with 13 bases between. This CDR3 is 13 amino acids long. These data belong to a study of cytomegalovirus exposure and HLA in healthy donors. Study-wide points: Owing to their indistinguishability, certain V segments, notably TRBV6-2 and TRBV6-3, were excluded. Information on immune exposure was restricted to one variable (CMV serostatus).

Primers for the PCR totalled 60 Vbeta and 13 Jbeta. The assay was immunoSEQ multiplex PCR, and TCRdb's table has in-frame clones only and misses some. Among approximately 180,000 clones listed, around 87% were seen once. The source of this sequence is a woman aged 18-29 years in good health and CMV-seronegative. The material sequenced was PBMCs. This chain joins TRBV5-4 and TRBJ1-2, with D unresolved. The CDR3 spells CASSSRVRRGYTF. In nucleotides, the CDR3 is TGTGCCAGCAGCTCGCGGGTCAGGCGTGGCTACACCTTC.